The clone carrying this TCR beta chain occurred once. Antigen unknown. V lost 7 bases and J 8 bases, leaving 18 bases between the germline ends. The CDR3 sequence is 13 residues long. Germline loops: CDR1 SQVTM, CDR2 ANQGSEA. This entry comes from a study of early T cells in non-severe SARS-CoV-2 infection. Study background: Unsorted whole blood bulk RNA was sequenced, with unpaired chains.

The study's findings and limits: In VDJdb matching, anti-spike CD8 responses were favored while private and CD4 specificities went missing.

Unique molecular identifiers were added to individual cDNA molecules. MiXCR was run by TCRdb on the 5' RACE reads, yielding one entry per CDR3 protein. The sample has under 70,000 distinct CDR3 sequences, approximately 12% seen once. This chain connects TRBV29-1 to TRBJ2-1; D is possibly TRBD1 or TRBD2 (5 bases each). What was sequenced was whole blood. The sequence derives from an adult who was a healthcare worker with PCR-confirmed SARS-CoV-2 infection or an uninfected control (not recorded which). DNA for the CDR3: TGCAGCGACTGGGACCTAGCTCATCATGAGCAGTTCTTC. Its protein is CSDWDLAHHEQFF.